This TCR beta chain is from a study of blood T cell repertoires in COVID-19. The assay was immunoSEQ multiplex PCR, and TCRdb's table has in-frame clones only and misses some. The sample includes around 78,000 clones, just over 85% of them seen just once. The V end lost 0 bases, the J end lost 2 bases, and 11 bases lay between the germline ends. The CDR3 is 15 amino acids. Germline values: CDR1 SGDLS, CDR2 YYNGEE. J is TRBJ2-5 and V is TRBV9; possibly TRBD1 for D (6 bases). Material for sequencing was peripheral blood. The receptor comes from a man in his forties or fifties with active or convalescent COVID-19. The CDR3 region is CASSVGQGWQETQYF. In DNA, the CDR3 is TGTGCCAGCAGCGTAGGGCAGGGGTGGCAAGAGACCCAGTACTTC. Variable domain in full (rest from reference TRBV9 and TRBJ2-5): DSGVTQTPKHLITATGQRVTLRCSPRSGDLSVYWYQQSLDQGLQFLIQYYNGEERAKGNILERFSAQQFPDLHSELNLSSLELGDSALYFCASSVGQGWQETQYFGPGTRLLVL.